This T cell receptor (beta chain) was identified during a study of cytomegalovirus exposure and HLA in healthy donors. CDR3 length equals 10 residues. V was pared by 3 bases and J by 8 bases, with 7 bases between. Germline-derived CDR1 and CDR2 are DFQATT and SNEGSKA (reference sequence). Vbeta (60) and Jbeta (13) primers were used in the PCR. Sequenced by immunoSEQ multiplex PCR; TCRdb stores in-frame clones only, minus some. This repertoire shows roughly 160,000 clones, 75% to 90% found once; its top ten account for 0.95% to 1.5%. The sequenced sample was PBMCs. The chain recombines TRBV20-1 with TRBJ1-1; tentatively, D is TRBD1 (6 bases). The sequence came from a boy younger than 10 in good health and CMV-seronegative. The CDR3 loop is CSASRGEAFF. The DNA of the CDR3 is TGCAGTGCTAGTAGGGGGGAAGCTTTCTTT.